The 16 T cell receptor beta chains reported below all come from one sample, sequenced in a study of blood T cell repertoires in COVID-19. TCRdb's table, derived via immunoSEQ multiplex PCR, lists solely in-frame clones and lacks some. The sample includes around 450,000 clones, roughly 87% of them seen just once. What was sequenced was PBMCs or T cells enriched from blood (not recorded which). The receptors stem from a woman between 18 and 30 years old who had recovered from COVID-19.

The V call is TRBV10-3, the J call TRBJ1-2, with a weak D call TRBD1 (5 bases). CDR1 ENHRY and CDR2 SYGVKD come from the germline V gene. The CDR3 consists of 14 residues. V lost 6 bases, J lost 6 bases, and 17 bases lay in between. Here the CDR3 DNA reads TGTGCCATCAGGGATTATGGGGGGGATAATGGCTACACCTTC. This translates into CAIRDYGGDNGYTF.

The rearrangement uses TRBV7-9 and TRBJ1-3; 8 bases are shared with TRBD1. The germline V gene encodes CDR1 SEHNR and CDR2 FQNEAQ (reference sequence). J lost 4 bases, V lost 4 bases, and 6 bases had no gene match. The CDR3 totals 15 residues. The CDR3 nucleotides are TGTGCCAGCAGCTCCTCCGGGACAGGAGGAAACACCATATATTTT. Its protein is CASSSSGTGGNTIYF.

In this sample, this clone turned up once. This chain uses TRBV6-5 with TRBJ1-3, with D hard to call. With 8 bases removed from V and 2 bases from J, the gap between germline ends came to 13 bases. CDR1 and CDR2 (germline): MNHEY, SVGAGI. The CDR3 spans 14 residues. The CDR3 DNA sequence: TGTGCCAGCGCCCTTGGAGGTGCTGGAAACACCATATATTTT. Translation gives CASALGGAGNTIYF.

V gene TRBV3-1 (or the pseudogene TRBV3-2) combines with J gene TRBJ1-4; D unresolved. The CDR3 consists of 16 residues. Germline lookup yields CDR1 LGHDT and CDR2 YNNKEL (reference sequence). V lost 0 bases, J lost 0 bases, and 8 bases lay in between. CDR3 sequence (DNA): TGTGCCAGCAGCCAAGAGAGTCGGGCAACTAATGAAAAACTGTTTTTT. Protein product: CASSQESRATNEKLFF.

The chain employs TRBV19 and TRBJ1-1, with TRBD1 as a possible D gene (5 bases). CDR1 is LNHDA, CDR2 SQIVND, per germline (reference sequence). CDR3 size: 14 residues. The V gene lost 1 base and the J gene lost 6 bases, with 12 bases spanning the gap. The CDR3 here is CASSIAPPGAEAFF. For the CDR3, the DNA is TGTGCCAGTAGTATAGCCCCGCCGGGGGCTGAAGCTTTCTTT.

The chain recombines TRBV5-1 with TRBJ1-5; a possible D gene is TRBD1 (6 bases). This CDR3 is built from 14 residues. Deletions cut 3 bases from V and 5 bases from J, with 12 bases between. In germline, CDR1 is SGHRS, CDR2 YFSETQ. The CDR3 reads CASSSSGGDQPQHF. CDR3 bases: TGCGCCAGCAGCTCAAGTGGGGGCGATCAGCCCCAGCATTTT. Full variable domain (rest looked up from reference TRBV5-1 and TRBJ1-5): KAGVTQTPRYLIKTRGQQVTLSCSPISGHRSVSWYQQTPGQGLQFLFEYFSETQRNKGNFPGRFSGRQFSNSRSEMNVSTLELGDSALYLCASSSSGGDQPQHFGDGTRLSIL.

The J gene is TRBJ1-6, the V gene TRBV6-5; 8 bases are a match to TRBD1. Unmatched junction bases numbered 1, after V lost 2 bases and J lost 7 bases. Germline CDR1 and CDR2: MNHEY and SVGAGI. The CDR3 loop spans 14 amino acids. CDR3 sequence reads: CASSYHRGNSPLHF. CDR3 sequence (DNA): TGTGCCAGCAGTTACCACAGGGGGAATTCACCCCTCCACTTT.

This clone was detected ten times or more. The chain has TRBV7-9 and TRBJ1-2; D not resolved. In germline, CDR1 is SEHNR, CDR2 FQNEAQ (reference sequence). The CDR3 runs to 13 residues. V was clipped by 1 base and J by 8 bases, with 11 bases between them. This chain's CDR3 is CASSLETGTGYTF. CDR3 nucleotide sequence: TGTGCCAGCAGCTTAGAAACCGGTACGGGCTACACCTTC. The complete variable domain, with remaining parts taken from reference TRBV7-9 and TRBJ1-2, reads DTGVSQNPRHKITKRGQNVTFRCDPISEHNRLYWYRQTLGQGPEFLTYFQNEAQLEKSRLLSDRFSAERPKGSFSTLEIQRTEQGDSAMYLCASSLETGTGYTFGSGTRLTVV.

The chain has TRBV2 and TRBJ1-1; TRBD1 aligns across 9 bases. J gave up 1 base and V 6 bases, and 3 bases lay outside the gene matches. Germline V gives CDR1 SNHLY, CDR2 FYNNEI. The CDR3 extends over 14 amino acids. For the CDR3, the DNA is TGTGCCAGCAGGGGACAGGGATGGAACACTGAAGCTTTCTTT. Its translation is CASRGQGWNTEAFF.

This clone has more than one count but fewer than ten. The chain links TRBV6-2 or TRBV6-3 to TRBJ2-7; weak D call: TRBD1 (5 bases). Trimming left V 0 bases short and J 2 bases short, with 8 bases between. This CDR3 region has 14 residues. Per the germline V gene, CDR1 is MNHEY and CDR2 is SVGEGT. This CDR3 reads CASSYSKGPYEQYF. The CDR3 region has the DNA TGTGCCAGCAGTTACTCGAAGGGGCCCTACGAGCAGTACTTC.

The V gene is TRBV15, the J gene TRBJ1-2; 8 bases agree with TRBD1. In germline, CDR1 is LNHNV, CDR2 YYDKDF (reference sequence). The CDR3 runs to 15 residues. Trimming took 5 bases from V and 5 from J; bases not matched to a gene: 10. In DNA form, the CDR3 reads TGTGCCACCAGCCCATATCAGGGGGCAGGGTATGGCTACACCTTC. Its translation is CATSPYQGAGYGYTF. The whole variable domain, remainder taken from reference TRBV15 and TRBJ1-2, is DAMVIQNPRYQVTQFGKPVTLSCSQTLNHNVMYWYQQKSSQAPKLLFHYYDKDFNNEADTPDNFQSRRPNTSFCFLDIRSPGLGDTAMYLCATSPYQGAGYGYTFGSGTRLTVV.

The genes are TRBV28 and TRBJ1-2; D perhaps matches TRBD1 (5 bases). The V gene's germline CDR1 is MDHEN and CDR2 SYDVKM. The CDR3 is 15 amino acids. The V gene lost 11 bases and the J gene lost 5 bases, with 24 bases spanning the gap. CDR3 residues: CAAYRKGQREYGYTF. The DNA for the CDR3 is TGTGCCGCCTACCGAAAAGGACAACGGGAGTATGGCTACACCTTC.

The chain recombines TRBV6-2 or TRBV6-3 with TRBJ1-1; 10 positions agree with TRBD1. CDR3 size: 14 residues. Germline V CDR1 and CDR2: MNHEY, SVGEGT. V was pared by 4 bases and J by 3 bases, with 2 bases of the junction left unmatched. The CDR3 DNA reads as TGTGCCAGCAGTTCAGGGACAGGGGACACTGAAGCTTTCTTT. It translates to CASSSGTGDTEAFF.

The chain couples TRBV5-5 to TRBJ1-1, with D unclear. Trimming left V 2 bases short and J 2 bases short, with 13 bases between. This CDR3 spans 15 amino acids. Germline V CDR1 and CDR2: SGHKS, YYEKEE (reference sequence). This CDR3 reads CASSFPPGKNTEAFF. The CDR3 DNA reads as TGTGCCAGCAGCTTCCCCCCGGGAAAAAACACTGAAGCTTTCTTT.

The chain links TRBV19 to TRBJ1-3, with 7 bases aligning to TRBD1. V lost 8 bases, J lost 5 bases, and 9 bases stayed unmatched. Germline V lookup: CDR1 LNHDA, CDR2 SQIVND (reference sequence). The CDR3 sequence is 14 residues long. CDR3 nucleotides: TGTGCCAGTCGGGACAGTTCAACCCGAAACACCATATATTTT. This encodes CASRDSSTRNTIYF. The complete variable domain, with remaining parts taken from reference TRBV19 and TRBJ1-3, reads DGGITQSPKYLFRKEGQNVTLSCEQNLNHDAMYWYRQDPGQGLRLIYYSQIVNDFQKGDIAEGYSVSREKKESFPLTVTSAQKNPTAFYLCASRDSSTRNTIYFGEGSWLTVV.

The chain recombines TRBV9 with TRBJ1-6; D unclear. V lost 3 bases and J 4 bases, leaving 20 bases between the germline ends. CDR3 size: 18 residues. Germline V gene sequence: CDR1 SGDLS, CDR2 YYNGEE. The CDR3 is CASSGVDQSGDYNSPLHF. The CDR3 coding sequence is TGTGCCAGCAGCGGAGTCGACCAAAGCGGCGATTATAATTCACCCCTCCACTTT.